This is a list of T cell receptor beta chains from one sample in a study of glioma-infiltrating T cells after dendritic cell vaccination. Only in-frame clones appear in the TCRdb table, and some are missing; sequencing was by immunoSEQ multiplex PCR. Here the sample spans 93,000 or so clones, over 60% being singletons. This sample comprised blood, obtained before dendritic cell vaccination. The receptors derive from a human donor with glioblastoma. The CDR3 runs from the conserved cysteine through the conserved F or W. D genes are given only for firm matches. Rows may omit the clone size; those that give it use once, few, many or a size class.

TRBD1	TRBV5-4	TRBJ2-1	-	TGTGCCAGCAGCCTGCCGGGACAGGGAAGAAATGAGCAGTTCTTC	CASSLPGQGRNEQFF
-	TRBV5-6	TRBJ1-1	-	TGTGCCAGCAGCTTGTACGTCAGGTGGAACACTGAAGCTTTCTTT	CASSLYVRWNTEAFF
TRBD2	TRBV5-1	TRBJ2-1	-	TGCGCCAGCAGCTGGGGACTAGCGGGAGTCAGTGAGCAGTTCTTC	CASSWGLAGVSEQFF
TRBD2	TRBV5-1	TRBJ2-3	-	TGCGCCAGCAGCTTGGGATGGACTAGCCTAGATACGCAGTATTTT	CASSLGWTSLDTQYF
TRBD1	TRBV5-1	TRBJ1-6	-	TGCGCCAGCAGCCGCGACAGGGTACGGAATTCACCCCTCCACTTT	CASSRDRVRNSPLHF
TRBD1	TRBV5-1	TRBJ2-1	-	TGCGCCAGCAGCCATCAGACAGGGAATAATGAGCAGTTCTTC	CASSHQTGNNEQFF
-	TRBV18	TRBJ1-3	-	TGTGCCAGCTCACCATTCCAGGATCTCTCTGGAAACACCATATATTTT	CASSPFQDLSGNTIYF
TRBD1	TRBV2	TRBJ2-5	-	TGTGCCAGCAGGGGTTCCACAGGGGCAGGGGGGACCCAGTACTTC	CASRGSTGAGGTQYF
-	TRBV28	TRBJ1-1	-	TGTGCCAGCAGTTTATTGGGGGCGCGAGCTTTCTTT	CASSLLGARAFF
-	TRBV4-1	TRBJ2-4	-	TGCGCCAGCAGCCGGGGTCGAGGGGCCAAAAACATTCAGTACTTC	CASSRGRGAKNIQYF
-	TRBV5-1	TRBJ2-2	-	TGCGCCAGCAGCTTGGTAGCGAGGGGAGGCGGGGAGCTGTTTTTT	CASSLVARGGGELFF
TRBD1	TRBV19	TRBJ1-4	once	TGTGCCAGTAGTATCACAGGGGCAACTAATGAAAAACTGTTTTTT	CASSITGATNEKLFF
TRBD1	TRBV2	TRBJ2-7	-	TGTGCCAGCAGATACGGACAGGGGGCTATCGAGCAGTACTTC	CASRYGQGAIEQYF
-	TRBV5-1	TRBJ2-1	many	TGCGCCAGCAGCACACAAACAGGGTCCTACAATGAGCAGTTCTTC	CASSTQTGSYNEQFF
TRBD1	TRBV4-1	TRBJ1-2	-	TGCGCCAGCAGCCAATGGACAGGGTCTGGCTACACCTTC	CASSQWTGSGYTF
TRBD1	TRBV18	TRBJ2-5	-	TGTGCCAGCTCACTATTCGGACAGGGGGAAGGAGAGACCCAGTACTTC	CASSLFGQGEGETQYF
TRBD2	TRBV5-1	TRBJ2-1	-	TGCGCCAGCAGCTTGATACTAGCGGGAGTAACCGGTGAGCAGTTCTTC	CASSLILAGVTGEQFF
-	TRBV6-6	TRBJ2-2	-	TGTGCCAGCAGTTACTGGGACTACACCGGGGAGCTGTTTTTT	CASSYWDYTGELFF
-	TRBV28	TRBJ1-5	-	TGTGCCAGCAGTTTTTTGGGGGCGGCTCAGCCCCAGCATTTT	CASSFLGAAQPQHF
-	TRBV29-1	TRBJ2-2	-	TGCAGCGTTGAAGCGCGGTCCCCCCTTGCCGGGGAGCTGTTTTTT	CSVEARSPLAGELFF
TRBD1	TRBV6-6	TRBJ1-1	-	TGTGCCAGCACTAACGGACAGGGAGGGTTGAACACTGAAGCTTTCTTT	CASTNGQGGLNTEAFF
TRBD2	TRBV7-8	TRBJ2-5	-	TGTGCCAGCAGCTTAGCCCCAGCGGGAGATGGAGAGACCCAGTACTTC	CASSLAPAGDGETQYF
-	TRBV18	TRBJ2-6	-	TGTGCCAGCTCAGGGGACACCGGTGGCGGTGGGGCCAACGTCCTGACTTTC	CASSGDTGGGGANVLTF
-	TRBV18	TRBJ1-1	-	TGTGCCAGCTCACCCATCGAGGGCGTGAACACTGAAGCTTTCTTT	CASSPIEGVNTEAFF
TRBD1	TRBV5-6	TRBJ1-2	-	TGTGCCAGCAGCTTGGGTCTTGGGACAGGGGGCTACTATGGCTACACCTTC	CASSLGLGTGGYYGYTF
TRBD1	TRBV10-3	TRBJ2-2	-	TGTGCCATCGCCCCGGGGACAGGGAACACCGGGGAGCTGTTTTTT	CAIAPGTGNTGELFF
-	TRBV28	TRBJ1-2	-	TGTGCCAGCAGTTTGGTTGGCGGGTTGGGCTACACCTTC	CASSLVGGLGYTF
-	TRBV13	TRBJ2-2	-	TGTGCCAGCAGCCCCCCCAGGCCCAACGCCGGGGAGCTGTTTTTT	CASSPPRPNAGELFF
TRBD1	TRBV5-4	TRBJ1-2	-	TGTGCCAGCAGTATACAGGGGGCGGGCTATGGCTACACCTTC	CASSIQGAGYGYTF
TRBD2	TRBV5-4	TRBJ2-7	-	TGTGCCAGCAGCTCCGGGACTAGCGGCACCTACGAGCAGTACTTC	CASSSGTSGTYEQYF
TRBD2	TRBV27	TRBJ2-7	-	TGTGCCAGCAGTACCCACGGGACTAGCGGGAAGGGCTACGAGCAGTACTTC	CASSTHGTSGKGYEQYF
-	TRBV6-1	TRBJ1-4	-	TGTGCCAGCAGCAGACAATCAACTAATGAAAAACTGTTTTTT	CASSRQSTNEKLFF
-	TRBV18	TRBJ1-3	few	TGTGCCAGCTCACCTCAGGGATCTGGAAACACCATATATTTT	CASSPQGSGNTIYF
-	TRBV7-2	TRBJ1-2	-	TGTGCCAGCAGCCTCGGGGTAGGGGGTAACTATGGCTACACCTTC	CASSLGVGGNYGYTF
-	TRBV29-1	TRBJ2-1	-	TGCAGCGTTGCAGGGGCAGGGGTCTTGGAGCAGTTCTTC	CSVAGAGVLEQFF
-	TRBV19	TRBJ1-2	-	TGTGCCAGTAGTAGAACCGGGGAGTATGGCTACACCTTC	CASSRTGEYGYTF
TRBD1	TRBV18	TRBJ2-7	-	TGTGCCAGCTCACCATCGGGACAGGGGCTGGGGGAGCAGTACTTC	CASSPSGQGLGEQYF
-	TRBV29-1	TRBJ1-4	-	TGCAGCGTTGGGGGGGGCTGGGGTGAAAAACTGTTTTTT	CSVGGGWGEKLFF
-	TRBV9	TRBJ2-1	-	TGTGCCAGCAGCGTAGCAGGGGGGTCCTACAATGAGCAGTTCTTC	CASSVAGGSYNEQFF
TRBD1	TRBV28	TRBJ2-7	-	TGTGCCAGCAGTCCGTGGGACAGGTTCTACGAGCAGTACTTC	CASSPWDRFYEQYF